The text below deals with one T cell receptor beta chain. What it binds is unknown. The V and J ends lost 8 bases and 7 bases, in that order; junction bases with no gene match: 10. The CDR3 is made up of 13 amino acids. CDR1 and CDR2 from the germline V gene are MDHEN and SYDVKM. The data were obtained in a study of early T cells in non-severe SARS-CoV-2 infection. Study at large: From unsorted whole blood, bulk RNA was sequenced, and the chains remained unpaired. General observations from the study: Matches to VDJdb favored anti-spike CD8 responses and missed private and CD4 specificities.

The TCR library protocol attached unique molecular identifiers to the individual cDNA molecules. TCRdb re-called the 5' RACE reads through MiXCR, storing one row per CDR3 protein. The sample carries 62,000 or so distinct CDR3 sequences, 8% to 10% recorded once. This clonotype originated in an adult who was a healthcare worker with PCR-confirmed SARS-CoV-2 infection or an uninfected control (not recorded which). Sample: whole blood. The rearrangement joins TRBV28 to TRBJ2-7; 8 bases agree with TRBD1. CDR3 amino acids: CASSGGAREEQYV. Written as DNA, the CDR3 is TGTGCCAGCTCAGGGGGCGCGAGGGAAGAGCAGTACGTC.